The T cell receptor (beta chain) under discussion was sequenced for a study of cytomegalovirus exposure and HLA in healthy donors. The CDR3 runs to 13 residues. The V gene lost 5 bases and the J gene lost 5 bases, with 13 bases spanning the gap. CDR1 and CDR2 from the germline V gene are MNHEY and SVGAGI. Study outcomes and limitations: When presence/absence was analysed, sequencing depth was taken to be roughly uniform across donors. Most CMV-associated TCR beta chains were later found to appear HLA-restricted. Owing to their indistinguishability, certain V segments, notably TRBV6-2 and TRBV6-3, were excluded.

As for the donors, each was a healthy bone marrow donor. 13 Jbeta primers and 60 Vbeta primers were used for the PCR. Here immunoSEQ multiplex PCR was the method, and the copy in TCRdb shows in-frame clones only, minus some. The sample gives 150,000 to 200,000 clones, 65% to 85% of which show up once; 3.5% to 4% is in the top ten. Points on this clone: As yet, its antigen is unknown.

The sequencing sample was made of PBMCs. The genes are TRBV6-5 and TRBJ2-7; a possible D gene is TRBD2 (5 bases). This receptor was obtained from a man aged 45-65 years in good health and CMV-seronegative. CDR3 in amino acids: CASSILGSNEQYF. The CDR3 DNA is TGTGCCAGCAGTATCCTGGGGAGCAACGAGCAGTACTTC.